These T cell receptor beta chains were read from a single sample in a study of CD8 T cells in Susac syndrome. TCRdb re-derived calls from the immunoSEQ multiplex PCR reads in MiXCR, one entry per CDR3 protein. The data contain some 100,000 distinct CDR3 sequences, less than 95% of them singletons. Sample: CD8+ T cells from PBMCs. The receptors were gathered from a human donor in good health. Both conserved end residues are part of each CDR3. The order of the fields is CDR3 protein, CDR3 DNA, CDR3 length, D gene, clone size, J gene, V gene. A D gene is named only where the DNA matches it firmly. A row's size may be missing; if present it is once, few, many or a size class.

CASSRLTLPYEQYF	TGTGCCAGCAGCCGTCTTACGCTCCCCTACGAGCAGTACTTC	14	NA	NA	TRBJ2-7	TRBV11-2
CSARVKPSGSYNEQFF	TGCAGTGCTAGAGTTAAACCTAGCGGCTCCTACAATGAGCAGTTCTTC	16	TRBD2	NA	TRBJ2-1	TRBV20-1
CATLNTWGNSPLHF	TGTGCCACCCTGAACACCTGGGGGAATTCACCCCTCCACTTT	14	NA	NA	TRBJ1-6	TRBV10-3
CASSPPGYEGYTF	TGTGCCAGCTCACCTCCCGGTTACGAGGGCTACACCTTC	13	NA	NA	TRBJ1-2	TRBV18
CASRNLDRGAKNIQYF	TGTGCCAGCAGAAACTTGGACAGGGGAGCCAAAAACATTCAGTACTTC	16	TRBD1	NA	TRBJ2-4	TRBV6-6
CASSVSGTSLLETQYF	TGTGCCAGCAGTGTTTCCGGGACTAGTTTATTGGAGACCCAGTACTTC	16	TRBD2	NA	TRBJ2-5	TRBV12-3/TRBV12-4
CASSLALDISYEQYF	TGTGCCAGCAGCTTGGCCTTAGACATATCCTACGAGCAGTACTTC	15	NA	NA	TRBJ2-7	TRBV5-5
CASSVSGGAPNEQFF	TGTGCCAGCAGCGTTAGCGGGGGGGCGCCCAATGAGCAGTTCTTC	15	TRBD2	NA	TRBJ2-1	TRBV9
CASSQKYRLNTEAFF	TGTGCCAGCAGTCAGAAGTACAGGCTAAACACTGAAGCTTTCTTT	15	NA	NA	TRBJ1-1	TRBV2
CASSLGRGSSYEQYF	TGTGCCAGCAGCTTGGGCAGGGGGAGCTCCTACGAGCAGTACTTC	15	TRBD1	few	TRBJ2-7	TRBV5-4
CASSVDKHTEAFF	TGTGCCAGCAGCGTAGACAAGCACACTGAAGCTTTCTTT	13	NA	NA	TRBJ1-1	TRBV9
CASSFLDSQETQYF	TGTGCCAGCAGCTTCCTGGACAGCCAAGAGACCCAGTACTTC	14	NA	NA	TRBJ2-5	TRBV7-9
CASSLYKSSGFTEAFF	TGTGCCAGCAGCTTATATAAGTCCTCAGGTTTCACTGAAGCTTTCTTT	16	NA	NA	TRBJ1-1	TRBV5-6
CASSWARDTEAFF	TGTGCCAGCAGCTGGGCTCGGGACACTGAAGCTTTCTTT	13	NA	NA	TRBJ1-1	TRBV7-2
CASKTLEETQYF	TGTGCCAGCAAGACACTAGAGGAGACCCAGTACTTC	12	NA	NA	TRBJ2-5	TRBV2
CASSRGESSGELFF	TGTGCCAGCAGCCGGGGGGAGTCTTCCGGGGAGCTGTTTTTT	14	TRBD2	NA	TRBJ2-2	TRBV5-4
CAWTPGPERAFF	TGTGCCTGGACCCCGGGACCGGAACGCGCTTTCTTT	12	NA	NA	TRBJ1-1	TRBV30
CSVEAGGIGTDTQYF	TGCAGCGTTGAAGCCGGCGGGATAGGCACAGATACGCAGTATTTT	15	NA	NA	TRBJ2-3	TRBV29-1
CASSYREKLFF	TGTGCCAGCAGTTACCGGGAAAAACTGTTTTTT	11	NA	once	TRBJ1-4	TRBV28
CASSLASGSPYEQYF	TGTGCCAGCAGCTTAGCTAGCGGGAGCCCCTACGAGCAGTACTTC	15	TRBD2	few	TRBJ2-7	TRBV7-9
CASSSYGGGSSNQPQHF	TGTGCCAGCAGCTCCTACGGAGGGGGCTCGAGCAATCAGCCCCAGCATTTT	17	TRBD1	NA	TRBJ1-5	TRBV5-4
CASSPSPGGQHAGELFF	TGTGCCAGCAGTCCGAGCCCAGGGGGCCAACATGCCGGGGAGCTGTTTTTT	17	TRBD1	NA	TRBJ2-2	TRBV28
CASTQGGGASNEQFF	TGTGCCAGCACCCAGGGGGGAGGAGCAAGCAATGAGCAGTTCTTC	15	NA	NA	TRBJ2-1	TRBV3-1
CASSLGWSGGEQYF	TGCGCCAGCAGCTTGGGCTGGTCGGGGGGCGAGCAGTACTTC	14	TRBD2	NA	TRBJ2-7	TRBV5-1
CASSVGFPNTEAFF	TGTGCCAGCAGCGTAGGTTTCCCGAACACTGAAGCTTTCTTT	14	NA	NA	TRBJ1-1	TRBV9
CASIEEKDTGELFF	TGTGCCAGCATCGAAGAAAAAGACACCGGGGAGCTGTTTTTT	14	NA	NA	TRBJ2-2	TRBV7-9
CASSFGTGRRFTEAFF	TGTGCCAGCAGCTTCGGGACAGGACGTCGATTCACTGAAGCTTTCTTT	16	TRBD1	NA	TRBJ1-1	TRBV7-9
CASSQDWTGGYETQYF	TGCGCCAGCAGCCAAGATTGGACAGGGGGTTACGAGACCCAGTACTTC	16	TRBD1	NA	TRBJ2-5	TRBV4-3
CASSPDRGVPEAFF	TGTGCCAGCTCTCCGGACAGGGGAGTTCCTGAAGCTTTCTTT	14	TRBD1	NA	TRBJ1-1	TRBV18
CASSQDQGTGTDTQYF	TGTGCCAGCAGCCAAGATCAGGGCACCGGCACAGATACGCAGTATTTT	16	NA	NA	TRBJ2-3	TRBV14
CASAGGGDQPQHF	TGTGCCTCGGCGGGTGGAGGGGACCAGCCCCAGCATTTT	13	NA	NA	TRBJ1-5	TRBV30
CSVEERRPPGANVLTF	TGCAGCGTTGAAGAACGACGGCCTCCGGGGGCCAACGTCCTGACTTTC	16	NA	NA	TRBJ2-6	TRBV29-1
CASSDSRRATDTQYF	TGTGCCAGCAGTGACTCGCGCAGGGCAACAGATACGCAGTATTTT	15	NA	NA	TRBJ2-3	TRBV6-4
CSSTGPRSVEQFF	TGCAGTTCAACCGGACCTAGGTCCGTTGAGCAGTTCTTC	13	NA	NA	TRBJ2-1	TRBV20-1
CSAHRGGRGDTQYF	TGCAGTGCCCACCGGGGGGGCCGGGGAGATACGCAGTATTTT	14	TRBD2	NA	TRBJ2-3	TRBV20-1
CASSYQRSTGYGYTF	TGTGCCAGCAGTTACCAACGTAGCACAGGCTATGGCTACACCTTC	15	NA	NA	TRBJ1-2	TRBV6-6
CASSELSGSRHEQYF	TGTGCCAGCAGTGAACTAAGCGGGAGTCGACACGAGCAGTACTTC	15	TRBD2	NA	TRBJ2-7	TRBV6-1
CASSHGTGIYRYEQYF	TGCGCCAGCAGCCATGGGACGGGGATTTATCGATACGAGCAGTACTTC	16	NA	NA	TRBJ2-7	TRBV5-1
CASSLAGQGLGNQPQHF	TGCGCCAGCAGCTTGGCCGGGCAGGGTCTTGGCAATCAGCCCCAGCATTTT	17	NA	NA	TRBJ1-5	TRBV5-1
CASSAGTSVEAFF	TGTGCCAGCAGCGCTGGGACGAGTGTTGAAGCTTTCTTT	13	NA	NA	TRBJ1-1	TRBV9
CASSLWTGEGTEAFF	TGTGCCAGCAGCCTTTGGACAGGGGAAGGGACTGAAGCTTTCTTT	15	TRBD1	NA	TRBJ1-1	TRBV7-9
CASTGAETQYF	TGTGCCAGCACTGGGGCTGAGACCCAGTACTTC	11	NA	NA	TRBJ2-5	TRBV7-2
CASRNDVWETQYF	TGCGCCAGCAGGAACGACGTTTGGGAGACCCAGTACTTC	13	NA	once	TRBJ2-5	TRBV5-1
CASSAEQGGGTQYF	TGTGCCAGCAGCGCCGAGCAGGGTGGAGGGACCCAGTACTTC	14	NA	NA	TRBJ2-5	TRBV13
CASTLSGAHEQFF	TGTGCCAGCACCCTATCAGGGGCACATGAGCAGTTCTTC	13	NA	NA	TRBJ2-1	TRBV7-9
CASSQEGPLSSYEQYF	TGTGCCAGCAGCCAAGAGGGACCACTAAGCTCCTACGAGCAGTACTTC	16	NA	NA	TRBJ2-7	TRBV14
CASSLTRQAEAFF	TGCGCCAGCAGCCTCACTAGGCAAGCGGAAGCTTTCTTT	13	NA	NA	TRBJ1-1	TRBV5-1
CASSSQGINTEAFF	TGTGCCAGCAGCTCGCAGGGGATTAACACTGAAGCTTTCTTT	14	NA	NA	TRBJ1-1	TRBV3-1
CASTLRNEQFF	TGTGCCAGCACCCTGAGGAATGAGCAGTTCTTC	11	NA	NA	TRBJ2-1	TRBV7-9
CASSTLASVTGELFF	TGTGCCAGCAGCACACTAGCGAGTGTCACCGGGGAGCTGTTTTTT	15	TRBD2	NA	TRBJ2-2	TRBV5-6
CASALVGGFGEQYF	TGTGCCAGCGCCCTCGTAGGGGGATTTGGCGAGCAGTACTTC	14	NA	NA	TRBJ2-7	TRBV6-5
CASSLSFEAFF	TGTGCCAGCAGTTTATCCTTTGAAGCTTTCTTT	11	NA	NA	TRBJ1-1	TRBV12-3/TRBV12-4
CASSANFQGGRSFF	TGTGCCAGCAGTGCCAATTTCCAGGGTGGTCGATCTTTCTTT	14	NA	NA	TRBJ1-1	TRBV6-1
CASRPSGTRAGELFF	TGTGCCAGCAGACCCTCCGGGACTCGAGCCGGGGAGCTGTTTTTT	15	NA	NA	TRBJ2-2	TRBV7-3
CASSSAYRSLNTEAFF	TGTGCCAGCAGTTCAGCTTACAGGTCCCTAAACACTGAAGCTTTCTTT	16	NA	NA	TRBJ1-1	TRBV27
CAINMAGGSGNTIYF	TGTGCCATCAATATGGCAGGAGGGTCTGGAAACACCATATATTTT	15	NA	NA	TRBJ1-3	TRBV10-3
CSVQGTSRSPYEQYF	TGCAGTGTCCAGGGTACTTCCAGGAGCCCCTACGAGCAGTACTTC	15	NA	NA	TRBJ2-7	TRBV20-1
CASSYDRDSEKLFF	TGTGCCAGCAGTTACGACAGGGATAGTGAAAAACTGTTTTTT	14	TRBD1	NA	TRBJ1-4	TRBV6-6
CASSLGGGLTTDTQYF	TGTGCCAGCAGCTTAGGGGGGGGCCTAACCACAGATACGCAGTATTTT	16	NA	NA	TRBJ2-3	TRBV7-2
CATSRDGLGTRNNYEQYF	TGTGCCACCAGCAGAGATGGGCTCGGGACACGAAACAACTACGAGCAGTACTTC	18	NA	NA	TRBJ2-7	TRBV15